Below are 9 T cell receptor beta chains sequenced from a single sample in a study of early T cells in non-severe SARS-CoV-2 infection. Each CDR3 protein is one row after TCRdb ran MiXCR on the 5' RACE reads. The data hold around 50,000 distinct CDR3 sequences, with 11% observed a single time. Sequencing was done on a sample of whole blood. The source is an adult who was a healthcare worker with PCR-confirmed SARS-CoV-2 infection or an uninfected control (not recorded which).

This clonotype was detected many times. The rearrangement joins TRBV12-3 or TRBV12-4 to TRBJ2-1; 10 bases are a match to TRBD2. V trimming: 3 bases; J trimming: 4 bases; junction bases outside the gene matches: 6. The CDR3 runs to 16 residues. The CDR3 spells CASSFSSGGLYNEQFF. The CDR3 nucleotides read TGTGCCAGCAGTTTCTCTAGCGGGGGACTGTACAATGAGCAGTTCTTC.

This clonotype was detected a few times. This chain uses TRBV30 with TRBJ1-6, with unresolved D. V shed 2 bases and J shed 10 bases, with 18 bases lying between them. This CDR3 contains 15 residues. Germline CDR1 reads GTSNPN; CDR2 reads SVGIG (reference sequence). The CDR3 DNA reads TGTGCCTGGAGTCTACACGGACCCGGGGAATCACCCCTCCACTTT. Translated, it gives CAWSLHGPGESPLHF.

The rearrangement uses TRBV29-1 and TRBJ1-1, with TRBD1 matching over 9 bases. Germline lookup yields CDR1 SQVTM and CDR2 ANQGSEA. The CDR3 sequence is 13 residues long. The V and J ends lost 3 bases and 5 bases, in that order; junction bases with no gene match: 4. DNA for the CDR3: TGCAGCGTTGAGGAAGGACAGGGGACTGAAGCTTTCTTT. This gives the protein CSVEEGQGTEAFF.

This clonotype came up many times. The rearrangement joins TRBV5-4 to TRBJ2-3; 10 positions agree with TRBD2. This CDR3 is built from 13 residues. Trimming cost V 2 bases and J 6 bases; bases outside gene matches: 0. The germline V gene encodes CDR1 SGHNT and CDR2 YYREEE (reference sequence). CDR3 nucleotide sequence: TGTGCCAGCAGCTTAGCGGGGGGGGATACGCAGTATTTT. Its translation: CASSLAGGDTQYF.

This clonotype was detected only a few times. The chain couples TRBV12-3 or TRBV12-4 to TRBJ1-3, with D uncertain. This CDR3 region has 12 residues. V lost 7 bases and J 6 bases, leaving 10 bases between the germline ends. The CDR3 DNA sequence: TGTGCCAGCACCTCACGGACAAACACCATATATTTT. This sequence encodes CASTSRTNTIYF.

Details on this clonotype: This may be a read error, as it is one base from a much larger clone. The V and J genes are TRBV7-3 and TRBJ2-1; 7 bases agree with TRBD1. CDR1 is SGHTA, CDR2 FQGTGA, per germline. CDR3 length equals 13 residues. Germline trimming cut 8 bases from V and 10 bases from J; bases unmatched to any gene: 11. CDR3: CASRGQHGAEQFF. CDR3 DNA: TGTGCCAGCCGGGGACAGCATGGGGCCGAGCAGTTCTTC. The full variable domain, in which reference TRBV7-3 and TRBJ2-1 provide the parts outside the CDR3, is GAGVSQTPSNKVTEKGKYVELRCDPISGHTALYWYRQSLGQGPEFLIYFQGTGAADDSGLPNDRFFAVRPEGSVSTLKIQRTERGDSAVYLCASRGQHGAEQFFGPGTRLTVL.

This clonotype was counted ten times or more. The V gene is TRBV20-1, the J gene TRBJ2-1, with 12 bases lining up with TRBD2. Germline V gene data show CDR1 as DFQATT and CDR2 as SNEGSKA (reference sequence). V shed 5 bases and J 1 base; nucleotides not matched to a gene: 6. The CDR3 extends over 16 amino acids. For the CDR3, the DNA is TGCAGTGCTTTCGGACTAGCGGGAATTTCCTACAATGAGCAGTTCTTC. Translated, it gives CSAFGLAGISYNEQFF.

This clonotype appeared a few times. The chain joins TRBV12-3 or TRBV12-4 to TRBJ2-7, with TRBD2 matching 9 bases. This CDR3 is built from 13 residues. The ends lost 0 bases at V and 6 bases at J; junction bases unmatched: 0. The CDR3 spells CASSLAAGGEQYF. The CDR3 DNA reads TGTGCCAGCAGTTTAGCAGCGGGGGGCGAGCAGTACTTC.

This clonotype was detected a few times. The gene calls are TRBV20-1 and TRBJ1-3; D possibly corresponds to TRBD1 (5 bases). This CDR3 region has 14 residues. Germline CDR1 reads DFQATT; CDR2 reads SNEGSKA (reference sequence). Between the trimmed V and J ends, which lost 1 base and 2 bases, there was a span of 9 bases. CDR3 in amino acids: CSARVGGPGNTIYF. For the CDR3, the DNA is TGCAGTGCTAGAGTTGGGGGACCTGGAAACACCATATATTTT.